The 26 T cell receptor beta chains reported below all come from one sample, sequenced in a study of identical twins listed by TCRdb under 2016. The library was generated by 5' RACE. Data came from an Illumina HiSeq 2000. TCRdb redid the processing of the public reads, applying fastp at Q25 and MiXCR, and retained in-frame beta chains. When rows share a CDR3 protein, they turn into one entry using the most common DNA and genes. A total of some 1,600,000 distinct CDR3 sequences appear in this sample, 32% of them only once. In total, the top ten clones hold around 0.25% of the sample. Sample: cord blood. The origin of the receptors is a newborn girl in good health.

The rearrangement joins TRBV11-1 to TRBJ1-1; D gene ambiguous. This CDR3 contains 14 residues. The germline CDR1 and CDR2 sequences are SGHAT and FQDESV (reference sequence). V lost 5 bases to trimming and J lost 4 bases, with 14 bases between them. Written as DNA, the CDR3 is TGTGCCAGCAGCCCTCAGAGCGGGGTCACTGAAGCTTTCTTT. Encoded protein: CASSPQSGVTEAFF.

This clonotype was seen a handful of times. The chain has TRBV11-2 and TRBJ2-7, with 7 bases that match TRBD2. The CDR3 spans 18 residues. CDR1 SGHAT and CDR2 FQNNGV come from the germline V gene. Germline trimming cut 1 base from V and 5 bases from J; bases unmatched to any gene: 17. CDR3 DNA sequence: TGTGCCAGCAGCTTAGGCGTTCCTTGGGCGGGAGCTACCCACGAGCAGTACTTC. Amino acid sequence: CASSLGVPWAGATHEQYF.

The chain has TRBV20-1 and TRBJ1-4; 7 nucleotides align to TRBD1. Germline values: CDR1 DFQATT, CDR2 SNEGSKA (reference sequence). The junction had 5 bases not matched to a gene; V was cut back by 0 bases and J by 4 bases. The length of the CDR3 is 15 residues. The chain's CDR3 is CSARDWTGHNEKLFF. CDR3 DNA sequence: TGCAGTGCTAGAGACTGGACAGGTCATAATGAAAAACTGTTTTTT.

The chain carries TRBV12-3 or TRBV12-4 and TRBJ1-5; TRBD1 matches at 7 bases. This CDR3 has 14 residues. The junction had 10 bases not matched to a gene; V was cut back by 9 bases and J by 5 bases. The CDR3 DNA sequence: TGTGCCAGTTCCAACCGGGACAGCTATCAGCCCCAGCATTTT. It yields the protein CASSNRDSYQPQHF.

The chain carries TRBV15 and TRBJ1-5; no clear D. Trimming cost V 1 base and J 3 bases, with 13 bases left between them. CDR3 length: 16 amino acids. Germline-derived CDR1 and CDR2 are LNHNV and YYDKDF (reference sequence). CDR3 loop: CATSRARGSINQPQHF. The CDR3, as DNA: TGTGCCACCAGCAGAGCCCGGGGTTCCATCAATCAGCCCCAGCATTTT.

The J gene is TRBJ2-3, the V gene TRBV20-1; 11 bases match TRBD2. CDR1 is DFQATT, CDR2 SNEGSKA, per germline (reference sequence). The length of the CDR3 is 12 residues. In nucleotides, the CDR3 is TGCAAAGCTAGCGGGGGGTGGGATACGCAGTATTTT. As protein: CKASGGWDTQYF.

The rearrangement links TRBV10-3 to TRBJ2-5; D gene ambiguous. This CDR3 has 17 residues. The germline gives CDR1 ENHRY, CDR2 SYGVKD. Trimming stripped 2 bases from V and 2 bases from J, with 18 bases between. CDR3 bases: TGTGCCATCAGTGAGGGAAGGAGCGCCAGACGGCAAGAGACCCAGTACTTC. Translation gives CAISEGRSARRQETQYF.

The chain links TRBV3-1 to TRBJ1-2; tentatively, D is TRBD1 (5 bases). The CDR3 consists of 14 residues. Germline V gives CDR1 LGHDT, CDR2 YNNKEL (reference sequence). V was trimmed by 0 bases and J by 7 bases, leaving 12 bases between them. This CDR3 is CASSQEVHGGGYTF. The CDR3 coding sequence is TGTGCCAGCAGCCAAGAAGTCCACGGGGGTGGCTACACCTTC.

This clonotype was counted a few times. The rearrangement links TRBV12-3 or TRBV12-4 to TRBJ1-2, with a possible D match to TRBD1 (6 bases). Deletions cut 6 bases from V and 3 bases from J, with 14 bases between. The CDR3 has 14 amino acids. CDR3 nucleotides: TGTGCCAGCAGCGCCGGGGGGCCGTACTATGGCTACACCTTC. Its protein is CASSAGGPYYGYTF.

This chain connects TRBV28 to TRBJ2-1, with D unresolved. The germline V gene encodes CDR1 MDHEN and CDR2 SYDVKM. The CDR3 is 14 amino acids. V lost 6 bases and J lost 0, with 9 bases in between. Here the CDR3 DNA reads TGTGCCAGCAGAGGACGGCTCTCCTACAATGAGCAGTTCTTC. This codes for CASRGRLSYNEQFF.

The gene calls are TRBV9 and TRBJ2-7; D uncertain. Germline values: CDR1 SGDLS, CDR2 YYNGEE. Trimming took off 1 base at V and 7 bases at J, with 9 bases between the two ends. The CDR3 has 12 residues. The CDR3 here is CASSVSHNEQYF. CDR3 DNA: TGTGCCAGCAGCGTAAGTCACAATGAGCAGTACTTC.

The rearrangement links TRBV18 to TRBJ2-5; D is perhaps TRBD1 (5 bases). This CDR3 spans 16 amino acids. The V end lost 2 bases, the J end lost 4 bases, and 17 bases lay between the germline ends. Germline CDR1 is KGHSH and CDR2 is LQKENI. The CDR3 DNA reads as TGTGCCAGCTCACCAGTTCAGGGAACCTCAGGAGAGACCCAGTACTTC. Protein product: CASSPVQGTSGETQYF. Variable domain in full (rest from reference TRBV18 and TRBJ2-5): NAGVMQNPRHLVRRRGQEARLRCSPMKGHSHVYWYRQLPEEGLKFMVYLQKENIIDESGMPKERFSAEFPKEGPSILRIQQVVRGDSAAYFCASSPVQGTSGETQYFGPGTRLLVL.

This clonotype was seen a single time. This chain connects TRBV10-2 to TRBJ1-1; a weak D match, TRBD1 (5 bases). V lost 3 bases and J 5 bases, leaving 10 bases between the germline ends. Germline CDR1 reads WSHSY; CDR2 reads SAAADI. The CDR3 consists of 13 residues. The CDR3: CASSEGHRTEAFF. DNA of the CDR3: TGCGCCAGCAGTGAAGGTCACAGGACTGAAGCTTTCTTT.

This sequence joins TRBV4-1 and TRBJ2-1; D unresolved. Trimming stripped 2 bases from V and 6 bases from J, with 14 bases between. CDR1 and CDR2 from the germline V gene are MGHRA and YSYEKL. The CDR3 has 15 amino acids. CDR3 nucleotides: TGCGCCAGCAGCCAAAGGGCGGCCTTGAGCAATGAGCAGTTCTTC. This codes for CASSQRAALSNEQFF.

Here the CDR3 DNA reads TGTGCCAGCAGGAAAGGGGACTATGGCTACACCTTC. Translated, it gives CASRKGDYGYTF. This rearrangement joins TRBV2 to TRBJ1-2, with D perhaps matching TRBD1 (5 bases). This CDR3 has 12 residues. Looked up from germline, CDR1 is SNHLY and CDR2 is FYNNEI. Trimming pared 6 bases from V and 3 bases from J, leaving 8 bases between.

This clonotype was detected only a few times. CDR3 nucleotide sequence: TGTGCCAGCAGCTTAGCCGGGATGTACAGGAGGGGGCCGGTGAACACTGAAGCTTTCTTT. Translation: CASSLAGMYRRGPVNTEAFF. J is TRBJ1-1 and V is TRBV7-9; TRBD1 aligns across 7 bases. Germline V lookup: CDR1 SEHNR, CDR2 FQNEAQ (reference sequence). There are 20 residues in the CDR3. With 0 bases clipped from V and 0 bases from J, the junction kept 16 bases outside the gene matches.

This clonotype came up a few times. The chain joins TRBV6-5 to TRBJ2-3; 11 bases line up with TRBD2. The V and J ends lost 1 base and 3 bases, in that order; junction bases with no gene match: 6. Germline V lookup: CDR1 MNHEY, CDR2 SVGAGI. The CDR3 is made up of 17 amino acids. The CDR3 region is CASSYLRPSGRTDTQYF. The CDR3 DNA sequence: TGTGCCAGCAGTTACTTAAGGCCTAGCGGGAGGACAGATACGCAGTATTTT.

This sequence joins TRBV19 and TRBJ2-7; TRBD1 matches at 7 bases. The CDR3 runs 13 residues. Germline V gene lookup returns CDR1 LNHDA and CDR2 SQIVND (reference sequence). After removal of 0 bases from V and 10 bases from J, the junction contained 6 bases not matched to a gene. The CDR3 spells CASSIEGQKSQYF. DNA of the CDR3: TGTGCCAGTAGTATAGAGGGACAGAAATCCCAGTACTTC.

In its sample, this clonotype was seen a few times. The genes are TRBV5-1 and TRBJ2-5; 8 bases map to TRBD2. Trimming at V came to 1 base and at J to 4 bases, leaving 3 bases not matched to a gene. Germline CDR1 is SGHRS and CDR2 is YFSETQ. This CDR3 region has 14 residues. The CDR3 DNA is TGCGCCAGCAGCTTGTGGACTAGCCGAGAGACCCAGTACTTC. As protein: CASSLWTSRETQYF.

The V call is TRBV6-2 or TRBV6-3, the J call TRBJ2-1, with 8 positions matching TRBD2. CDR3 length: 16 amino acids. Germline lookup yields CDR1 MNHEY and CDR2 SVGEGT. J gave up 0 bases and V 1 base, and 2 bases lay outside the gene matches. The CDR3 DNA reads TGTGCCAGCAGTTACTGGGGACTAGGCTCCTACAATGAGCAGTTCTTC. Its protein is CASSYWGLGSYNEQFF.

The V and J genes are TRBV27 and TRBJ2-7; TRBD2 agrees at 7 bases. The tail of the sequence fits TRBJ2-4 better, so the J call may be wrong. CDR1 and CDR2 from the germline V gene are MNHEY and SMNVEV (reference sequence). The CDR3 runs 17 residues. The CDR3 nucleotides read TGTGCCAGCAGTTTATCGAGAGCGGGGAGGAGGGAAAACATTCAGTACTTC. Encoded protein: CASSLSRAGRRENIQYF.

The chain joins TRBV6-1 to TRBJ1-5, with D uncertain. The V end lost 6 bases, the J end lost 0 bases, and 9 bases lay between the germline ends. The CDR3 consists of 14 residues. Germline values: CDR1 MNHNS, CDR2 SASEGT. CDR3 loop: CASRSSYSNQPQHF. Here the CDR3 DNA reads TGTGCCAGCAGAAGTTCGTATAGCAATCAGCCCCAGCATTTT.

This chain joins TRBV18 and TRBJ1-2; D not resolved. This CDR3 comprises 14 residues. Germline loops: CDR1 KGHSH, CDR2 LQKENI. The V end lost 2 bases, the J end lost 0 bases, and 7 bases lay between the germline ends. In DNA, the CDR3 is TGTGCCAGCTCACCATCCGAGACTAACTATGGCTACACCTTC. Its translation: CASSPSETNYGYTF.

The chain uses TRBV12-3 or TRBV12-4 and TRBJ1-6; tentatively, D is TRBD1 (5 bases). The V gene lost 5 bases and the J gene lost 9 bases, with 11 bases spanning the gap. This CDR3 contains 13 residues. The CDR3 here is CASSPYRFSPLHF. The CDR3 coding sequence is TGTGCCAGCAGTCCCTACAGGTTTTCACCCCTCCACTTT.

The sample holds many counts of this clonotype. The chain joins TRBV4-1 to TRBJ2-7; 13 bases are a match to TRBD2. V gave up 7 bases and J gave up 6 bases; unmatched junction bases: 21. The CDR3 is 19 amino acids. Germline lookup yields CDR1 MGHRA and CDR2 YSYEKL. Written as DNA, the CDR3 is TGCGCCAGCAACCCTCACCCAGGACTAGCGGGAGATCGTGTCGGCGAGCAGTACTTC. This sequence encodes CASNPHPGLAGDRVGEQYF.

The chain is built from TRBV5-4 and TRBJ2-1; the match to TRBD2 covers 7 bases. V lost 1 base to trimming and J lost 4 bases; unmatched junction nucleotides: 5. The CDR3 is made up of 15 amino acids. Germline loops: CDR1 SGHNT, CDR2 YYREEE (reference sequence). The CDR3 region is CASSLKPGGYNEQFF. The CDR3 DNA is TGTGCCAGCAGCTTGAAACCCGGGGGGTACAATGAGCAGTTCTTC.